This T cell receptor (beta chain) derives from a study of vaccination and CD4 T cells after COVID-19. Whole-study context: SARS-CoV-2, HCoV-NL63, HCoV-OC43 and HCoV-229E supplied the overlapping spike peptides used to stimulate cells.

This clonotype was seen only a few times. Its matching antigen is unknown. The Oncomine TCR Beta short-read assay sequenced DNA from cultured CD4+ T cells. From the PCR reads, TCRdb called clonotypes with MiXCR, one entry per CDR3 protein. The data hold just under 20,000 distinct CDR3 sequences, with 42% observed a single time. The CDR3 runs to 16 residues. The germline V gene encodes CDR1 SGHNT and CDR2 YYREEE (reference sequence). V was pared by 9 bases and J by 3 bases, with 23 bases between. Treatment defined: roughly 10-day PBMC culture with coronavirus spike peptide pools or control peptides (ViraFEST assay). The ViraFEST method relied on peptide pools to expand antigen-specific T cells, followed by TCR sequencing. At both days 3 and 7, half the medium was replaced with fresh IL-2 medium. Study-wide results and caveats: Spike mono-reactivity was evident in 304 of the 307 vaccine-specific clones derived from convalescent patients.

The TCR originated in a human donor who received a COVID-19 vaccine. The sequences come from CD4+ T cells from blood, cultured in vitro, collected before SARS-CoV-2 vaccination. The chain uses TRBV5-4 and TRBJ2-3; a weak D match, TRBD2 (7 bases). In DNA form, the CDR3 reads TGTGCCACCTCTGGGAGGGGGGGCGCGGAGACAGATACGCAGTATTTT. Protein: CATSGRGGAETDTQYF.